A selection of T cell receptor beta chains follows, all from one sample in a study of shared clonotypes between healthy human individuals. This table comes from immunoSEQ multiplex PCR, and its TCRdb copy is limited to in-frame clones, with some not included. Found here are 100,000 to 120,000 clones, approximately 70% of them singletons; the top ten hold approximately 24%. Sequenced: memory CD8+ T cells sorted from blood. The receptor source for this set is a woman under 40 in good health. Both conserved end residues are part of each CDR3. A D gene is named only where the DNA matches it firmly. Clone sizes are given selectively: once, few, many, or a class where the clone is expanded.

clone_size	j_call	d_call	cdr3_length	v_call	cdr3_aa	cdr3_nt
-	TRBJ1-5	-	15	TRBV11-3	CASSLVRVSNQPQHF	TGTGCCAGCAGCTTGGTAAGGGTTAGCAATCAGCCCCAGCATTTT
-	TRBJ1-2	-	14	TRBV27	CASSLDSAYYGYTF	TGTGCCAGCAGTCTCGACTCCGCCTACTATGGCTACACCTTC
few	TRBJ1-2	-	15	TRBV7-2	CASSLTRGHLYGYTF	TGTGCCAGCAGCTTAACCCGTGGACATTTGTATGGCTACACCTTC
-	TRBJ1-2	-	15	TRBV28	CASSLAGFTNYGYTF	TGTGCCAGCAGTTTGGCCGGATTCACTAATTATGGCTACACCTTC
once	TRBJ2-6	-	16	TRBV6-4	CASSYSPPDGANVLTF	TGTGCCAGCAGTTACTCACCGCCTGATGGGGCCAACGTCCTGACTTTC
-	TRBJ2-7	-	16	TRBV2	CASSASRDLGPYEQYF	TGTGCCAGCAGTGCGAGCCGGGACTTAGGGCCCTACGAGCAGTACTTC
-	TRBJ1-2	-	13	TRBV5-1	CASSLLGSYGYTF	TGCGCCAGCAGCTTGTTGGGGAGCTATGGCTACACCTTC
-	TRBJ1-1	-	14	TRBV6-1	CASSVAGKYTEAFF	TGTGCCAGCAGTGTAGCGGGGAAATACACTGAAGCTTTCTTT
once	TRBJ2-7	TRBD1	14	TRBV18	CASSPGTGDYEQYF	TGTGCCAGCTCACCCGGGACAGGCGACTACGAGCAGTACTTC
-	TRBJ2-3	-	15	TRBV11-1	CASSPRGESTDTQYF	TGTGCCAGCAGCCCAAGGGGGGAGAGCACAGATACGCAGTATTTT
-	TRBJ2-7	TRBD2	16	TRBV27	CASSFSRLAGHYEQYF	TGTGCCAGCAGTTTCTCTCGACTAGCGGGACACTACGAGCAGTACTTC
-	TRBJ1-3	-	14	TRBV6-5	CASSYTGLGNTIYF	TGTGCCAGCAGTTACACAGGGTTGGGAAACACCATATATTTT
-	TRBJ2-7	-	15	TRBV5-1	CASTLSQGQIYEQYF	TGCGCCAGCACCTTATCACAGGGACAAATCTACGAGCAGTACTTC
-	TRBJ2-7	TRBD1	16	TRBV5-1	CASSLAGDRGLYEQYF	TGCGCCAGCAGCTTGGCCGGGGACAGGGGGCTCTACGAGCAGTACTTC
-	TRBJ2-7	-	13	TRBV6-5	CASSRQEAYEQYF	TGTGCCAGCAGTAGACAGGAGGCCTACGAGCAGTACTTC
-	TRBJ2-7	-	14	TRBV27	CASSSAVGWDEQYF	TGTGCCAGCAGCTCGGCAGTAGGGTGGGACGAGCAGTACTTC
many	TRBJ1-1	-	13	TRBV6-1	CASRSGAHTEAFF	TGTGCCAGCAGGTCAGGGGCCCACACTGAAGCTTTCTTT
-	TRBJ2-7	TRBD2	15	TRBV30	CAWATKTSGSYEQYF	TGTGCCTGGGCAACTAAAACTAGCGGGAGTTACGAGCAGTACTTC
-	TRBJ1-2	-	16	TRBV19	CASSNPRNRKTYGYTF	TGTGCCAGTAGTAACCCTCGAAATCGAAAGACCTATGGCTACACCTTC
-	TRBJ2-7	-	14	TRBV15	CATSATTGAYEQYF	TGTGCCACCAGCGCCACCACGGGAGCCTACGAGCAGTACTTC
-	TRBJ2-1	TRBD2	16	TRBV6-4	CATGTSGRGTYNEQFF	TGTGCCACTGGGACTAGCGGGAGGGGAACCTACAATGAGCAGTTCTTC
-	TRBJ1-2	-	15	TRBV11-3	CASSGAGRLPYGYTF	TGTGCCAGCAGCGGTGCAGGGCGCTTACCCTATGGCTACACCTTC
-	TRBJ2-7	TRBD1	13	TRBV29-1	CSVPPGQGNEQYF	TGCAGCGTGCCACCGGGACAGGGAAACGAGCAGTACTTC
-	TRBJ2-7	-	13	TRBV29-1	CSVLWDFPYEQYF	TGCAGCGTTTTGTGGGACTTCCCCTACGAGCAGTACTTC
-	TRBJ2-3	TRBD1	17	TRBV7-9	CASSSLIRDRETDTQYF	TGTGCCAGCAGCTCACTGATACGGGACAGGGAGACAGATACGCAGTATTTT
-	TRBJ2-3	-	15	TRBV7-2	CASSSDYLSTDTQYF	TGTGCCAGCAGCTCGGACTACCTTAGCACAGATACGCAGTATTTT
-	TRBJ1-2	-	12	TRBV2	CASPRWDYGYTF	TGTGCCAGCCCAAGATGGGACTATGGCTACACCTTC
-	TRBJ2-5	TRBD2	13	TRBV30	CAWRRGSQETQYF	TGTGCCTGGAGGCGGGGGAGCCAAGAGACCCAGTACTTC
many	TRBJ2-7	-	13	TRBV10-3	CAIMTASSYEQYF	TGTGCCATCATGACAGCGAGCTCCTACGAGCAGTACTTC
-	TRBJ2-5	TRBD2	15	TRBV7-9	CASSRRDYQWETQYF	TGTGCCAGCAGCCGCCGGGACTACCAATGGGAGACCCAGTACTTC
-	TRBJ2-7	-	17	TRBV4-2	CASSQEYGLQPTYEQYF	TGTGCCAGCAGCCAAGAGTACGGACTCCAACCTACTTACGAGCAGTACTTC
-	TRBJ2-2	-	14	TRBV27	CASSYRGDTGELFF	TGTGCCAGCTCCTATCGAGGGGACACCGGGGAGCTGTTTTTT
-	TRBJ2-7	-	12	TRBV7-9	CASSLGGVEQYF	TGTGCCAGCAGCTTAGGAGGGGTCGAGCAGTACTTC
-	TRBJ2-7	-	15	TRBV10-3	CAISDGTSGIYEQYF	TGTGCCATCAGTGACGGGACCTCGGGGATCTACGAGCAGTACTTC
-	TRBJ1-2	TRBD1	14	TRBV28	CASIPGQGWYGYTF	TGTGCCAGCATCCCGGGACAGGGATGGTACGGCTACACCTTC
-	TRBJ1-4	-	14	TRBV5-1	CASSLGGDYEKLFF	TGCGCCAGCAGCTTAGGGGGGGATTATGAAAAACTGTTTTTT
once	TRBJ2-3	-	15	TRBV19	CASSFQVSGPDTQYF	TGTGCCAGTAGTTTCCAGGTCTCCGGCCCAGATACGCAGTATTTT
once	TRBJ2-7	-	11	TRBV28	CASSLGYEQYF	TGTGCCAGCAGTTTGGGATACGAGCAGTACTTC
-	TRBJ2-7	TRBD1	14	TRBV6-5	CASSPGTGVNEQYF	TGTGCCAGCAGCCCCGGGACAGGGGTCAACGAGCAGTACTTC
-	TRBJ2-7	-	15	TRBV12-5	CASGTLRAGSREQYF	TGTGCTAGTGGCACGCTCAGGGCGGGATCGAGGGAGCAGTACTTC
few	TRBJ1-1	-	14	TRBV25-1	CASSERGGAAEAFF	TGTGCCAGCAGTGAACGTGGGGGCGCGGCTGAAGCTTTCTTT
many	TRBJ2-1	-	15	TRBV5-6	CASRWGGQANNEQFF	TGTGCCAGCAGATGGGGGGGACAGGCCAACAATGAGCAGTTCTTC
many	TRBJ1-1	-	14	TRBV6-1	CASSGGTDYTEAFF	TGTGCCAGCAGTGGCGGGACTGACTACACTGAAGCTTTCTTT
many	TRBJ1-5	TRBD1	17	TRBV12-5	CASGPGQGVVVHQPQHF	TGTGCTAGTGGCCCGGGACAGGGGGTTGTCGTGCATCAGCCCCAGCATTTT
-	TRBJ2-3	-	18	TRBV29-1	CSVEPIRDEWHFRDTQYF	TGCAGCGTTGAGCCTATCAGGGATGAGTGGCACTTCAGAGATACGCAGTATTTT
-	TRBJ2-5	TRBD1	13	TRBV5-1	CASSYGQGETQYF	TGCGCCAGCAGCTACGGACAGGGGGAGACCCAGTACTTC
once	TRBJ2-1	-	16	TRBV9	CASSGNYSSSYNEQFF	TGTGCCAGCAGCGGAAATTACTCGAGCTCCTACAATGAGCAGTTCTTC
-	TRBJ1-1	-	13	TRBV9	CASSPGTNTEAFF	TGTGCCAGCAGCCCAGGGACGAACACTGAAGCTTTCTTT
-	TRBJ2-3	-	15	TRBV18	CASSPQGLYPDTQYF	TGTGCCAGCTCACCTCAGGGCTTATACCCAGATACGCAGTATTTT
-	TRBJ2-7	-	14	TRBV27	CASSLLGHMYEQYF	TGTGCCAGCAGTTTACTCGGACATATGTACGAGCAGTACTTC
-	TRBJ2-7	-	11	TRBV20-1	CSARDLYEQYF	TGCAGTGCTAGAGATCTGTACGAGCAGTACTTC
few	TRBJ2-7	-	11	TRBV20-1	CSASLNYEQYF	TGCAGTGCTAGTCTTAACTACGAGCAGTACTTC
once	TRBJ2-2	-	16	TRBV7-9	CASSLGQWPNTGELFF	TGTGCCAGCAGCTTAGGTCAATGGCCAAACACCGGGGAGCTGTTTTTT
-	TRBJ1-5	-	16	TRBV25-1	CASSDGTLGRNQPQHF	TGTGCCAGCAGTGATGGGACCTTAGGTCGCAATCAGCCCCAGCATTTT
-	TRBJ2-1	TRBD2	18	TRBV7-9	CASSYADWTSGNYNEQFF	TGTGCCAGCAGCTACGCCGATTGGACTAGCGGGAACTACAATGAGCAGTTCTTC